The source of this T cell receptor (beta chain) is a study of cytomegalovirus exposure and HLA in healthy donors. In the PCR, 60 Vbeta and 13 Jbeta primers were used. Method: immunoSEQ multiplex PCR; TCRdb's copy keeps in-frame clones and lacks some. The table has about 140,000 clones, about 80% seen once. This CDR3 is built from 16 residues. Germline assignment: CDR1 SGHRS and CDR2 YFSETQ. The V and J ends lost 0 bases and 3 bases, in that order; junction bases with no gene match: 6. This clone has more than one count but fewer than ten. The sequencing sample was made of PBMCs. This rearrangement joins TRBV5-1 to TRBJ1-1; TRBD1 matches at 9 bases. The receptor comes from a woman between 40 and 50 years old in good health and CMV-seronegative. CDR3 sequence reads: CASSLAGGQGYTEAFF. In nucleotides, the CDR3 is TGCGCCAGCAGCTTGGCGGGGGGACAGGGATACACTGAAGCTTTCTTT.